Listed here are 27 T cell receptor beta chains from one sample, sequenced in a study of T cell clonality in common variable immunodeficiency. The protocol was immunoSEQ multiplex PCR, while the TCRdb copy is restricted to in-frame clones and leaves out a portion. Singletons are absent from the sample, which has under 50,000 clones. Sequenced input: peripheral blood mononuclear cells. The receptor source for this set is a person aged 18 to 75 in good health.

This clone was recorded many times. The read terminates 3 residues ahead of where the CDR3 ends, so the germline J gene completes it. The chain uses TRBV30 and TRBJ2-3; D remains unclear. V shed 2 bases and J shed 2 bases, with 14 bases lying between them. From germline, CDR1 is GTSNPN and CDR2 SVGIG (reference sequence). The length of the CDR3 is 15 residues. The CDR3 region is CAWSKLLTVTDTQYF. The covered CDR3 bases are TGTGCCTGGAGTAAACTTCTAACGGTCACAGATACG.

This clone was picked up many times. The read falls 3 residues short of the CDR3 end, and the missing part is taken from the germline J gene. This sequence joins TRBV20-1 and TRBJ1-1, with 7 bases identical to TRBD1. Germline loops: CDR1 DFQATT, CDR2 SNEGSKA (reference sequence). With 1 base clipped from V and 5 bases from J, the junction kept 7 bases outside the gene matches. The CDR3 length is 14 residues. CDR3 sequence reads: CSARGMAGGTEAFF. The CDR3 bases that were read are TGCAGTGCTAGAGGGATGGCAGGGGGGACTGAA.

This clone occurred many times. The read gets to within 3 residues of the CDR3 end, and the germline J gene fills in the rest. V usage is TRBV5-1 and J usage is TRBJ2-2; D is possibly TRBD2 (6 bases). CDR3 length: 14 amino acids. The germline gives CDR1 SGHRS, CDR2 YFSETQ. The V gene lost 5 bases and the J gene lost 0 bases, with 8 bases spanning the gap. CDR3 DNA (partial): TGCGCCAGCAGTGGAGGGGCGAACACCGGGGAG. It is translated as CASSGGANTGE. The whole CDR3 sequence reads CASSGGANTGELFF.

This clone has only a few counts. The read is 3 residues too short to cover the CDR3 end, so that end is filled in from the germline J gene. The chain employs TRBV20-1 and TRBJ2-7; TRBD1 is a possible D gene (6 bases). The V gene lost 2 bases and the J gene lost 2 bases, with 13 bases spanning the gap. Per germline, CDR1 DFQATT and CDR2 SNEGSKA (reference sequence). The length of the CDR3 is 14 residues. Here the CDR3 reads CSARFPGTTYEQYF. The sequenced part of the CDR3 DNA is TGCAGTGCTAGATTTCCCGGGACAACCTACGAG.

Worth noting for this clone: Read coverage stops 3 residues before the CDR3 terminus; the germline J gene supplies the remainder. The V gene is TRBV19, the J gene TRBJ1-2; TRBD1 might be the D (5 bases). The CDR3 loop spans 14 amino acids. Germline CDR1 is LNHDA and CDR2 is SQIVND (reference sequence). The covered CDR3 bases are TGTGCCAGTAGTGCGGCGACAGACTCCTACGAC. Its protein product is CASSAATDSYD. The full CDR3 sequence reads CASSAATDSYDYTF. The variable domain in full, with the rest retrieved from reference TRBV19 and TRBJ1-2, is DGGITQSPKYLFRKEGQNVTLSCEQNLNHDAMYWYRQDPGQGLRLIYYSQIVNDFQKGDIAEGYSVSREKKESFPLTVTSAQKNPTAFYLCASSAATDSYDYTFGSGTRLTVV.

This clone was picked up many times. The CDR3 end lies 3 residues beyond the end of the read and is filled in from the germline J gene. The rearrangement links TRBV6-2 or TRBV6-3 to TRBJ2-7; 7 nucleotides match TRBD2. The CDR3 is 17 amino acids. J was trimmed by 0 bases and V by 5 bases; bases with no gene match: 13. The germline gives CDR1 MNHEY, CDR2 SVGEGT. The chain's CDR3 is CASSPPVSAGFSYEQYF. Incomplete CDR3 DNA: TGTGCCAGCAGTCCGCCCGTTTCAGCGGGGTTCTCCTACGAG.

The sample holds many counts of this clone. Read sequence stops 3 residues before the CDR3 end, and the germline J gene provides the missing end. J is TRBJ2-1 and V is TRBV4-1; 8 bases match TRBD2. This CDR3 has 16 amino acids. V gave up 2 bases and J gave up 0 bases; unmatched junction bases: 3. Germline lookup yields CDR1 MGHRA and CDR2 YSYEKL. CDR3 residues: CASSQLAGPSYNEQFF. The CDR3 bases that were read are TGCGCCAGCAGCCAATTAGCGGGGCCCTCCTACAATGAG.

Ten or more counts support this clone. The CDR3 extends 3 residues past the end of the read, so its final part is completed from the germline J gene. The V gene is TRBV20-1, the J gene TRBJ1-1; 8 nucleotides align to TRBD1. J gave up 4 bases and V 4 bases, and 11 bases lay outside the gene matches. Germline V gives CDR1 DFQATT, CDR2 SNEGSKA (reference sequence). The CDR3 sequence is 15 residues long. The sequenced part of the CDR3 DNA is TGCAGTGCTACGGACAGGGCGGCGGTGAGCACTGAA. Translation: CSATDRAAVSTE. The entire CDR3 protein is CSATDRAAVSTEAFF.

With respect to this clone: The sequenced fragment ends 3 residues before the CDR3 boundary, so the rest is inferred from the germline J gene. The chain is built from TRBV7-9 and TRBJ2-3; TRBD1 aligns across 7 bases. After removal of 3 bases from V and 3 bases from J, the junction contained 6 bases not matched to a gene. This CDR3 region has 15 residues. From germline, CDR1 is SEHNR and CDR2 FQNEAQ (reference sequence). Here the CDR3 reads CASSFEGAGTDTQYF. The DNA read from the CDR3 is TGTGCCAGCAGCTTTGAGGGGGCAGGGACAGATACG. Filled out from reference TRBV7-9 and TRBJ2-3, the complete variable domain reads DTGVSQNPRHKITKRGQNVTFRCDPISEHNRLYWYRQTLGQGPEFLTYFQNEAQLEKSRLLSDRFSAERPKGSFSTLEIQRTEQGDSAMYLCASSFEGAGTDTQYFGPGTRLTVL.

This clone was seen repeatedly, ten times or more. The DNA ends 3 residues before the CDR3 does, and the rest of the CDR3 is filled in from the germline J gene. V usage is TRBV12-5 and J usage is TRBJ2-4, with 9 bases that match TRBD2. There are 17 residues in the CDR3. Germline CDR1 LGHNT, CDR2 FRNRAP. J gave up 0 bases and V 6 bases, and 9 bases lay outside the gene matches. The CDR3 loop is CASGDSGGILAKNIQYF. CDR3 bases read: TGTGCTAGTGGGGATAGCGGGGGAATTTTAGCCAAAAACATT.

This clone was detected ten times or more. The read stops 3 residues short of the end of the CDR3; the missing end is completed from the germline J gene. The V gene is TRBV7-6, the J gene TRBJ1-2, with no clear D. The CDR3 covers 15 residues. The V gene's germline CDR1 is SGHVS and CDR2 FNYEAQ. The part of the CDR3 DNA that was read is TGTGCCAGCAGCCCTCAGACAAGCCCCTCTGAAGGC. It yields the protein CASSPQTSPSEG. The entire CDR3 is CASSPQTSPSEGYTF.

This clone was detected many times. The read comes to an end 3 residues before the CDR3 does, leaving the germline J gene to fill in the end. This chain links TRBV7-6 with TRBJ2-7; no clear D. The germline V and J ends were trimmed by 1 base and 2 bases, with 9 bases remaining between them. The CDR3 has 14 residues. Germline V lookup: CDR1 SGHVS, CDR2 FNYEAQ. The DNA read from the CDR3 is TGTGCCAGCAGCTTAGACCAGAATACCTACGAG. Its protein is CASSLDQNTYE. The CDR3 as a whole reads CASSLDQNTYEQYF.

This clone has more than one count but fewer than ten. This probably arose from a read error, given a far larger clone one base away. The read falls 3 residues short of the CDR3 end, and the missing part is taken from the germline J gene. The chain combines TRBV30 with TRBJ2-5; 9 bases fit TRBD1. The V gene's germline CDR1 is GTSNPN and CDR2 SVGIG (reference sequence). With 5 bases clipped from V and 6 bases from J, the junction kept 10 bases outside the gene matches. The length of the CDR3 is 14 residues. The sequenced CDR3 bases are TGTGCCTGGGGTTCAACAGGGGGCAGGAAGACC. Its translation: CAWGSTGGRKT. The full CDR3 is CAWGSTGGRKTQYF. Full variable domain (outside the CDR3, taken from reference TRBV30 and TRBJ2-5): SQTIHQWPATLVQPVGSPLSLECTVEGTSNPNLYWYRQAAGRGLQLLFYSVGIGQISSEVPQNLSASRPQDRQFILSSKKLLLSDSGFYLCAWGSTGGRKTQYFGPGTRLLVL.

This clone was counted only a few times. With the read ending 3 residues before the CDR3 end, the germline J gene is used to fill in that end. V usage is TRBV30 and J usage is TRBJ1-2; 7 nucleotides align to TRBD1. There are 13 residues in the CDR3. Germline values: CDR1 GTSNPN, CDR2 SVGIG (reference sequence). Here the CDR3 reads CAWSETGFYDYTF. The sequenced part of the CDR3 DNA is TGTGCCTGGAGTGAGACAGGGTTTTACGAC.

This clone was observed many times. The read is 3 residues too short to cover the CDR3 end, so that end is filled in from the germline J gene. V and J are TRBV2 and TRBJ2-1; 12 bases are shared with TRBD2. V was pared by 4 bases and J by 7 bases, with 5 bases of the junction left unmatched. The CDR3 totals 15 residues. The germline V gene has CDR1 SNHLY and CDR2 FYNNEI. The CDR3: CASSVRLAGGNEQFF. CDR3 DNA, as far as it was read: TGTGCCAGCAGTGTAAGGCTAGCGGGAGGGAATGAG.

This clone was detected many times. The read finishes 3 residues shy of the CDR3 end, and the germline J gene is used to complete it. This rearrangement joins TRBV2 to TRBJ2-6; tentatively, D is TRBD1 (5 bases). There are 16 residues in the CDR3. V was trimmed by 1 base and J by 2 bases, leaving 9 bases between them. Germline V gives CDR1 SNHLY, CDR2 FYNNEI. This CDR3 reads CASSEEGATGANVLTF. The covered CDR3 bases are TGTGCCAGCAGTGAAGAAGGGGCCACTGGGGCCAACGTC.

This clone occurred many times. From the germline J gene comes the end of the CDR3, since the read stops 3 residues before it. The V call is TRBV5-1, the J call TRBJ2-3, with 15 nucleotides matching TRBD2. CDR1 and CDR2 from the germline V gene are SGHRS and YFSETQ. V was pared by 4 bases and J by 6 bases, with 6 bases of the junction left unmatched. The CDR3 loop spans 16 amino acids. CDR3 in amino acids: CASSPGTSGGMDTQYF. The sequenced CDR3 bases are TGCGCCAGCAGCCCAGGGACTAGCGGGGGGATGGATACG.

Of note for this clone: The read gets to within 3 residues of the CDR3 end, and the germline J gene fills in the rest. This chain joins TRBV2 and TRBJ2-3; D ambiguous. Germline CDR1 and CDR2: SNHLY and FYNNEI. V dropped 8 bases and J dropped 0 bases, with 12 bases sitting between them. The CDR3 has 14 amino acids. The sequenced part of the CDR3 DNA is TGTGCCAGCGGTAGTCAAACTAGCACAGATACG. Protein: CASGSQTSTDT. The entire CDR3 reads CASGSQTSTDTQYF.

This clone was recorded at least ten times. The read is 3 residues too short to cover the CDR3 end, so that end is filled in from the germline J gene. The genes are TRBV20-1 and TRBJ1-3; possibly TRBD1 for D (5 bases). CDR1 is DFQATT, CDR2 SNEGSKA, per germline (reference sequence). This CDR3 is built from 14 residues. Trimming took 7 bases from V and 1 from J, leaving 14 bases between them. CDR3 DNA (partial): TGCAGTGGTGTGGGGGGAAGTTCTGGAAACACC. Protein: CSGVGGSSGNT. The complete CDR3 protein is CSGVGGSSGNTIYF.

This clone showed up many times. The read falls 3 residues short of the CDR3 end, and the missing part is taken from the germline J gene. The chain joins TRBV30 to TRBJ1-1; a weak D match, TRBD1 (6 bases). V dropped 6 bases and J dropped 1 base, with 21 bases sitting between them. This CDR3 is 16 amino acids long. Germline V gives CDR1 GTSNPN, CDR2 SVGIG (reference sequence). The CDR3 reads CACTATGRVRNTEAFF. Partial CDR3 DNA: TGTGCCTGTACTGCGACAGGACGGGTGAGGAACACTGAA.

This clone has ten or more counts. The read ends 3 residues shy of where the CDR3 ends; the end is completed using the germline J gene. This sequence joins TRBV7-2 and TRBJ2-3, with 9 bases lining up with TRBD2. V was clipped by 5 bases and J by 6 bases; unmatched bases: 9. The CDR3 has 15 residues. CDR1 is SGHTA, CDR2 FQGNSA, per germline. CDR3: CASSPAGLASDTQYF. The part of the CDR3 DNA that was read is TGTGCCAGCAGCCCCGCAGGACTAGCGTCGGATACG.

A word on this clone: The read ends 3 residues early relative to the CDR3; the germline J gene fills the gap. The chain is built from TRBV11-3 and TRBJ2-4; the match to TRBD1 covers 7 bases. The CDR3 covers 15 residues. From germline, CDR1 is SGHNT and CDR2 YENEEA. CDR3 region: CASSLRLRGSIGQYF. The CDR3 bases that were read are TGTGCCAGCAGCTTACGTCTCAGGGGGTCGATTGGT.

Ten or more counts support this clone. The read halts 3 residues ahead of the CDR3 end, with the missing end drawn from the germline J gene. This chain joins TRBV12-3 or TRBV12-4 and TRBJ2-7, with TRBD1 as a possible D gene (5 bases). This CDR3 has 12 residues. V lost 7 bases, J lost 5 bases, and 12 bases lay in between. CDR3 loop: CASTEGAHEQYF. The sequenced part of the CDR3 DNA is TGTGCCAGCACCGAAGGGGCTCACGAG.

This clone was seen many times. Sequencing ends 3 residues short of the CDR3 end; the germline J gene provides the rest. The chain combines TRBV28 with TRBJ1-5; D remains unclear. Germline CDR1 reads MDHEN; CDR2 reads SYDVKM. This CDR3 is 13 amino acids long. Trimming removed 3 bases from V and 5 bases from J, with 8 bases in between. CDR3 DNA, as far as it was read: TGTGCCAGCAGTTTTTCGGCGGATCAGCCC. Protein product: CASSFSADQP. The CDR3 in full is CASSFSADQPQHF. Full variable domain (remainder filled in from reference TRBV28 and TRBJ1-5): DVKVTQSSRYLVKRTGEKVFLECVQDMDHENMFWYRQDPGLGLRLIYFSYDVKMKEKGDIPEGYSVSREKKERFSLILESASTNQTSMYLCASSFSADQPQHFGDGTRLSIL.

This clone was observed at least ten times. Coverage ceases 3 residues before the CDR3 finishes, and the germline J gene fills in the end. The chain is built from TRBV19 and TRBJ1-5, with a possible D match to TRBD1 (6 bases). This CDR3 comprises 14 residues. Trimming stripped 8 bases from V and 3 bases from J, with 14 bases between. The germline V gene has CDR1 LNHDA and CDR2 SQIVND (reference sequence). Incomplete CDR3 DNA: TGTGCCAGTCGGTCGGCAGGGGTCAATCAGCCC. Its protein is CASRSAGVNQP. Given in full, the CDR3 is CASRSAGVNQPQHF.

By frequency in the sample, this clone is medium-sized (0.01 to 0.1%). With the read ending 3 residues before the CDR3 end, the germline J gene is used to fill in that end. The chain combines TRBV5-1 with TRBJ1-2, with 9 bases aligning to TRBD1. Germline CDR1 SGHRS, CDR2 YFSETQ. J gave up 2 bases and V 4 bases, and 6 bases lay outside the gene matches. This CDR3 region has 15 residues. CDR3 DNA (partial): TGCGCCAGCAGCCATGGGACAGGGAACAACTATGGC. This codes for CASSHGTGNNYG. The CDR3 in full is CASSHGTGNNYGYTF.

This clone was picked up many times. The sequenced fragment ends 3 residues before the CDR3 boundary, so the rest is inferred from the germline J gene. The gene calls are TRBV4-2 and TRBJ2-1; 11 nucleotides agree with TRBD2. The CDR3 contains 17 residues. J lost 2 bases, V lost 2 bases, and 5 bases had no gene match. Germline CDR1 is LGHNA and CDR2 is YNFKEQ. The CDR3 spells CASSQSLAGGTYNEQFF. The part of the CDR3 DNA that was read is TGTGCCAGCAGCCAAAGTCTAGCGGGGGGAACCTACAATGAG.